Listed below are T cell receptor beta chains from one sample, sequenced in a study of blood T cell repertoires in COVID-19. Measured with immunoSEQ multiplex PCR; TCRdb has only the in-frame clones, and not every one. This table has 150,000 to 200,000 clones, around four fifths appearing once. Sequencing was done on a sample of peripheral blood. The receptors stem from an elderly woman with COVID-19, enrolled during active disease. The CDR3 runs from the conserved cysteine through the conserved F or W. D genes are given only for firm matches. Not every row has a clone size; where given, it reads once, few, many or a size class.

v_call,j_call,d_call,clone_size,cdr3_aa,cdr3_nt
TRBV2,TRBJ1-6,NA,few,CASSWDIYNSPLHF,TGTGCCAGCAGTTGGGACATCTATAATTCACCCCTCCACTTT
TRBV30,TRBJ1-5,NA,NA,CAWSVQGWSNQPQHF,TGTGCCTGGAGTGTGCAGGGGTGGAGCAATCAGCCCCAGCATTTT
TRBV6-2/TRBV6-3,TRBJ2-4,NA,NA,CASSYSRISHIQYF,TGTGCCAGCAGTTACTCGAGAATTAGTCACATTCAGTACTTC
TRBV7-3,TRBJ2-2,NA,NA,CASSLQITGELFF,TGTGCCAGCAGCTTACAGATCACCGGGGAGCTGTTTTTT
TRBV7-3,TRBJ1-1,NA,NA,CASSSGANTEAFF,TGTGCCAGCAGCTCAGGGGCGAACACTGAAGCTTTCTTT
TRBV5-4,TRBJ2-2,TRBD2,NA,CASSLGVRETGELFF,TGTGCCAGCAGCTTGGGGGTGCGGGAGACCGGGGAGCTGTTTTTT
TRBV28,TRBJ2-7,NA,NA,CASRENYEQYF,TGTGCCAGCAGAGAGAACTACGAGCAGTACTTC
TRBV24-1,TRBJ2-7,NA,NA,CATSDTRGTFSYEQYF,TGTGCCACCAGTGACACTCGTGGGACATTCTCCTACGAGCAGTACTTC
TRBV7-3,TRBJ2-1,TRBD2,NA,CASSYGGENEQFF,TGTGCCAGCAGCTACGGGGGGGAGAATGAGCAGTTCTTC
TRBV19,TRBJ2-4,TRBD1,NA,CASSIGTGENIQYF,TGTGCCAGTAGTATAGGGACAGGGGAAAACATTCAGTACTTC
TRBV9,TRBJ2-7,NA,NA,CASSAGLEEAYEQYF,TGTGCCAGTAGCGCCGGTTTAGAGGAGGCCTACGAGCAGTACTTC
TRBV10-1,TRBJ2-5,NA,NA,CASSGGRYNRETQYF,TGCGCCAGCAGTGGCGGTCGGTACAACCGGGAGACCCAGTACTTC
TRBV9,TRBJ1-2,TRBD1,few,CASSAQGYYGYTF,TGTGCCAGCAGCGCACAGGGGTACTATGGCTACACCTTC